Listed below are T cell receptor beta chains from one sample, sequenced in a study of blood T cell repertoires in COVID-19. Profiled with immunoSEQ multiplex PCR; TCRdb holds only in-frame clones, not every one. The table shows roughly 170,000 clones, with more than 80% occurring only once. The sample taken for sequencing was PBMCs or T cells enriched from blood (not recorded which). These TCRs come from a man aged 50 to 60 who had recovered from COVID-19. CDR3s include the opening cysteine and the closing phenylalanine or tryptophan.

v_gene: TRBV19
j_gene: TRBJ1-3
CDR3aa: CASSIGHRPSGNTIYF

v_gene: TRBV11-2
j_gene: TRBJ2-7
CDR3aa: CASSLTRGGEQYF

v_gene: TRBV11-2
j_gene: TRBJ2-3
CDR3aa: CASSLSYTDTQYF

v_gene: TRBV9
j_gene: TRBJ1-2
CDR3aa: CASSVQDRGYGYTF

v_gene: TRBV7-8
j_gene: TRBJ1-6
CDR3aa: CASSLSNPSYNSPLHF

v_gene: TRBV3-1/TRBV3-2
j_gene: TRBJ1-4
CDR3aa: CASSRRGNEKLFF

v_gene: TRBV6-6
j_gene: TRBJ1-3
CDR3aa: CASSPGHPSTSSGNTIYF

v_gene: TRBV15
j_gene: TRBJ1-3
CDR3aa: CATSRDTAGTPSGNTIYF

v_gene: TRBV7-9
j_gene: TRBJ1-1
CDR3aa: CASSFYDRGLPEAFF

v_gene: TRBV19
j_gene: TRBJ2-5
CDR3aa: CASKGANQETQYF

v_gene: TRBV9
j_gene: TRBJ2-7
CDR3aa: CASSVAGEGYEQYF

v_gene: TRBV4-2
j_gene: TRBJ2-4
CDR3aa: CASSQTTSGGADIQYF

v_gene: TRBV5-4
j_gene: TRBJ2-3
CDR3aa: CASSLGGTSTDTQYF

v_gene: TRBV28
j_gene: TRBJ1-5
CDR3aa: CASSLYSGGQPQHF

v_gene: TRBV7-9
j_gene: TRBJ2-5
CDR3aa: CASSWPRRQETQYF

v_gene: TRBV7-3
j_gene: TRBJ2-7
CDR3aa: CASSHPRGRSYEQYF

v_gene: TRBV3-1/TRBV3-2
j_gene: TRBJ2-3
CDR3aa: CASSPRPSGITDTQYF

v_gene: TRBV3-1/TRBV3-2
j_gene: TRBJ1-5
CDR3aa: CASRGTGSNQPQHF

v_gene: TRBV5-1
j_gene: TRBJ2-5
CDR3aa: CASSLAAGGETQYF

v_gene: TRBV4-2
j_gene: TRBJ2-3
CDR3aa: CASSLAPGQGGADTQYF